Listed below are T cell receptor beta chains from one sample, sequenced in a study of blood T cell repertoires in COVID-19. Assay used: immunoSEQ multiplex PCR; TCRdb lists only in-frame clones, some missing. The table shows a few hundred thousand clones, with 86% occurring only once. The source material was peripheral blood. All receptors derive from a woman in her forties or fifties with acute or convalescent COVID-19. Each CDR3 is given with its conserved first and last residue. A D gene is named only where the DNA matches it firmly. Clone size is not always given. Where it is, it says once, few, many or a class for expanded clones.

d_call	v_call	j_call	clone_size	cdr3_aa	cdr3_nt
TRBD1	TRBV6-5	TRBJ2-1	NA	CASRSKDREQFF	TGTGCCAGCAGGAGTAAGGACAGGGAGCAGTTCTTC
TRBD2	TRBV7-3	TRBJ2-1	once	CASSANSGSEQFF	TGTGCCAGCAGCGCGAATAGCGGGAGTGAGCAGTTCTTC
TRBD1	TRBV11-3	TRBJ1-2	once	CASSLRQGLDYGYTF	TGTGCCAGCAGCTTACGACAGGGACTAGACTATGGCTACACCTTC
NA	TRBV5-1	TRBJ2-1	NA	CASLRTAGAGGNEQFF	TGCGCCAGCCTAAGAACGGCGGGGGCCGGCGGCAATGAGCAGTTCTTC
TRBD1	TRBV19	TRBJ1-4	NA	CALGRGGVEKLFF	TGTGCCCTAGGCCGAGGGGGCGTTGAAAAACTGTTTTTT
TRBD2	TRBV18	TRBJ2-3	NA	CASSPRTSQGTDTQYF	TGTGCCAGCTCACCACGGACTAGCCAAGGCACAGATACGCAGTATTTT
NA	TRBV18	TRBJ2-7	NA	CASSSRDLTDEQYF	TGTGCCAGCTCTAGCCGGGACTTAACCGACGAGCAGTACTTC
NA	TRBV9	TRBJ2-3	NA	CASKPWWPDTQYF	TGTGCCAGCAAACCCTGGTGGCCAGATACGCAGTATTTT
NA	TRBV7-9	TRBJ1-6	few	CASSSTGGRALHF	TGTGCCAGCAGCTCGACAGGAGGTAGGGCCCTCCACTTT
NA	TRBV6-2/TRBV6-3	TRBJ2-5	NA	CASSRRGEVRETQYF	TGTGCCAGCAGCCGCAGGGGGGAGGTTCGGGAGACCCAGTACTTC
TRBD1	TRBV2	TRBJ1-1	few	CASTRGQTEAFF	TGTGCCAGCACTAGGGGGCAAACTGAAGCTTTCTTT
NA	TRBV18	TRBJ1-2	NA	CASSPDSNYGYTF	TGTGCCAGCTCACCGGACAGCAACTATGGCTACACCTTC
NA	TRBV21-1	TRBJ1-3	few	CASTWRDTIYF	TGTGCCAGCACATGGAGGGACACCATATATTTT